The 32 T cell receptor beta chains reported below all come from one sample, sequenced in a study of PD-1 blockade in mismatch repair-deficient tumors. Profiling relied on immunoSEQ multiplex PCR, and the TCRdb table lists in-frame clones only, not all of them. In the table there are more than 8,500 clones, approximately 85% of which are singletons. The material sequenced was PBMCs, taken around 46 weeks after starting pembrolizumab. The receptors derive from an adult with mismatch repair-deficient cancer.

To note about this clone: This CDR3 is also generated by other DNA sequences in the sample. The V and J genes are TRBV6-1 and TRBJ1-5, with 7 bases fitting TRBD1. With V trimmed by 2 bases and J by 3 bases, 4 bases remained unmatched. The CDR3 has 15 amino acids. Germline CDR1 is MNHNS and CDR2 is SASEGT. This chain's CDR3 is CASSEWGQPNQPQHF. CDR3 DNA: TGTGCCAGCAGTGAATGGGGACAGCCCAATCAGCCCCAGCATTTT.

The V call is TRBV7-9, the J call TRBJ2-2; the match to TRBD1 covers 7 bases. There are 15 residues in the CDR3. V shed 4 bases, J shed 4 bases, and the junction held 6 bases outside the gene matches. The germline gives CDR1 SEHNR, CDR2 FQNEAQ (reference sequence). CDR3 protein: CASSSTGVSTGELFF. For the CDR3, the DNA is TGTGCCAGCAGCTCTACAGGGGTGAGCACCGGGGAGCTGTTTTTT.

The V and J genes are TRBV5-1 and TRBJ2-1, with TRBD2 as a possible D gene (7 bases). V lost 5 bases to trimming and J lost 4 bases, with 13 bases between them. This CDR3 has 14 residues. The germline CDR1 and CDR2 sequences are SGHRS and YFSETQ. CDR3 residues: CASSWGGAYNEQFF. In DNA, the CDR3 is TGCGCCAGCAGTTGGGGGGGCGCGTACAATGAGCAGTTCTTC.

This clone was recorded once. The gene calls are TRBV25-1 and TRBJ1-2; 10 nucleotides align to TRBD1. This CDR3 is 16 amino acids long. Per the germline V gene, CDR1 is MGHDK and CDR2 is SYGVNS. The V and J ends lost 5 bases and 4 bases, in that order; junction bases with no gene match: 10. CDR3 DNA: TGTGCCAGCAGTTCGCCTGGGACAGGGGTTGGCTATGGCTACACCTTC. This gives the protein CASSSPGTGVGYGYTF.

This clone was seen a single time. The CDR3 bases are TGTGCCAGCAGTTGGCTAGCGGGAAGCACAGATACGCAGTATTTT. Amino acids: CASSWLAGSTDTQYF. V is TRBV6-5 and J is TRBJ2-3; 9 bases fit TRBD2. Germline lookup yields CDR1 MNHEY and CDR2 SVGAGI. There are 15 residues in the CDR3. J lost 0 bases, V lost 4 bases, and 2 bases had no gene match.

This chain uses TRBV15 with TRBJ2-4; tentative D call: TRBD1 (6 bases). Germline CDR1 LNHNV, CDR2 YYDKDF (reference sequence). The CDR3 is 15 residues long. Trimming took off 8 bases at V and 0 bases at J, with 14 bases between the two ends. CDR3 sequence: CATSTGTLAKNIQYF. The CDR3 DNA is TGTGCCACCTCAACAGGGACGCTAGCCAAAAACATTCAGTACTTC.

The chain uses TRBV14 and TRBJ2-7, with 7 bases identical to TRBD2. With V trimmed by 2 bases and J by 4 bases, 5 bases remained unmatched. The germline V gene has CDR1 SGHDN and CDR2 FVKESK. The CDR3 consists of 14 residues. The CDR3 here is CASSQTGRDYEQYF. The DNA of the CDR3 is TGTGCCAGCAGCCAAACGGGGAGGGATTACGAGCAGTACTTC.

The rearrangement joins TRBV27 to TRBJ2-7; 7 nucleotides agree with TRBD1. CDR3 length equals 18 residues. The V segment lost 3 bases and the J segment 0 bases; nucleotides outside the gene matches: 14. Germline CDR1 and CDR2: MNHEY and SMNVEV (reference sequence). CDR3: CASSLGYRGPLSSYEQYF. CDR3 sequence (DNA): TGTGCCAGCAGTTTGGGATACAGGGGACCCCTTAGCTCCTACGAGCAGTACTTC.

The chain links TRBV7-3 to TRBJ1-3; no clear D. The CDR3 consists of 18 residues. Germline V gene lookup returns CDR1 SGHTA and CDR2 FQGTGA. Trimming pared 1 base from V and 4 bases from J, leaving 20 bases between. CDR3 residues: CASSLRMSSGGRGNTIYF. The CDR3 nucleotides are TGTGCCAGCAGCTTAAGAATGAGTAGTGGCGGAAGAGGAAACACCATATATTTT.

The genes are TRBV19 and TRBJ1-4; 7 bases agree with TRBD1. There are 14 residues in the CDR3. Germline CDR1 LNHDA, CDR2 SQIVND (reference sequence). The ends lost 7 bases at V and 7 bases at J; junction bases unmatched: 9. The CDR3 DNA follows: TGTGCCAGTACCATGACAGGGATGGGTGAAAAACTGTTTTTT. This sequence encodes CASTMTGMGEKLFF.

This chain connects TRBV7-2 to TRBJ2-3; D gene uncertain. CDR1 SGHTA and CDR2 FQGNSA come from the germline V gene. The CDR3 loop spans 13 amino acids. V dropped 5 bases and J dropped 4 bases, with 10 bases sitting between them. Here the CDR3 DNA reads TGTGCCAGCAGCCAACTGGGCGCAGATACGCAGTATTTT. Residues: CASSQLGADTQYF. The full variable domain, in which reference TRBV7-2 and TRBJ2-3 provide the parts outside the CDR3, is GAGVSQSPSNKVTEKGKDVELRCDPISGHTALYWYRQSLGQGLEFLIYFQGNSAPDKSGLPSDRFSAERTGGSVSTLTIQRTQQEDSAVYLCASSQLGADTQYFGPGTRLTVL.

The V and J genes are TRBV5-1 and TRBJ2-1; 9 bases are shared with TRBD2. The J segment lost 8 bases and the V segment lost 0 bases, leaving 9 bases of the junction unmatched. The CDR3 is made up of 16 amino acids. Germline values: CDR1 SGHRS, CDR2 YFSETQ. Written as DNA, the CDR3 is TGCGCCAGCAGCTTGGCCAAAGCGGGAGGTCGGCATGAGCAGTTCTTC. As protein: CASSLAKAGGRHEQFF.

In DNA, the CDR3 is TGTGCCAGCAGTTTAGACTTCAGCTCCTATAATTCACCCCTCCACTTT. Encoded protein: CASSLDFSSYNSPLHF. The chain is built from TRBV27 and TRBJ1-6, with D unclear. V lost 2 bases and J 0 bases, leaving 8 bases between the germline ends. The CDR3 loop spans 16 amino acids. CDR1 and CDR2 (germline): MNHEY, SMNVEV (reference sequence).

The rearrangement uses TRBV15 and TRBJ2-1; 7 nucleotides line up with TRBD2. Germline CDR1 LNHNV, CDR2 YYDKDF (reference sequence). The CDR3 is made up of 15 amino acids. V was pared by 8 bases and J by 6 bases, with 13 bases of the junction left unmatched. In DNA, the CDR3 is TGTGCCACCGCCCGGGGAGGGGCTAGCAGCAATGAGCAGTTCTTC. It specifies CATARGGASSNEQFF.

In this sample, this clone turned up once. The chain joins TRBV27 to TRBJ2-1, with TRBD2 matching over 8 bases. The CDR3 sequence is 17 residues long. The germline V gene has CDR1 MNHEY and CDR2 SMNVEV (reference sequence). J gave up 7 bases and V 3 bases, and 14 bases lay outside the gene matches. The CDR3 reads CASSFAWRTSGSNEQFF. DNA for the CDR3: TGTGCCAGCAGTTTTGCATGGAGGACCAGCGGGAGTAATGAGCAGTTCTTC.

The chain is built from TRBV28 and TRBJ2-2; TRBD1 is a possible D gene (5 bases). Trimming cost V 6 bases and J 4 bases, with 12 bases left between them. This CDR3 is built from 14 residues. Germline CDR1 MDHEN, CDR2 SYDVKM. The chain's CDR3 is CASRLDRPTGELFF. The CDR3 DNA reads TGTGCCAGCAGACTTGACAGACCCACCGGGGAGCTGTTTTTT.

J is TRBJ2-7 and V is TRBV6-1; D is possibly TRBD1 (6 bases). Germline CDR1 and CDR2: MNHNS and SASEGT. Trimming left V 3 bases short and J 2 bases short, with 17 bases between. This CDR3 region has 16 residues. In DNA form, the CDR3 reads TGTGCCAGCAGTGACGGTGCTCAGGGGCCGCCCTACGAGCAGTACTTC. Its translation: CASSDGAQGPPYEQYF.

The chain couples TRBV5-1 to TRBJ1-1; D is ambiguous. CDR3 length: 14 residues. V lost 2 bases to trimming and J lost 1 base, with 9 bases between them. Germline V gives CDR1 SGHRS, CDR2 YFSETQ. This CDR3 is CASSLMGANTEAFF. In DNA form, the CDR3 reads TGCGCCAGCAGCTTAATGGGAGCGAACACTGAAGCTTTCTTT.

The rearrangement links TRBV11-2 to TRBJ2-1; D perhaps matches TRBD2 (6 bases). Germline V gene sequence: CDR1 SGHAT, CDR2 FQNNGV. This CDR3 has 14 amino acids. V was pared by 3 bases and J by 2 bases, with 8 bases between. The CDR3 is CASSFSSAYNEQFF. The CDR3 DNA follows: TGTGCCAGCAGCTTTTCTAGCGCCTACAATGAGCAGTTCTTC.

The chain links TRBV5-1 to TRBJ1-2; D is unclear. Germline V CDR1 and CDR2: SGHRS, YFSETQ. V gave up 0 bases and J gave up 6 bases, with 9 bases separating them. The CDR3 length is 13 residues. The CDR3 is CASSLEGGNGYTF. CDR3 in DNA: TGCGCCAGCAGCTTGGAAGGAGGGAATGGCTACACCTTC.

The CDR3 DNA reads TGTGCCAGCTCACCCGGGCAGGGCCCGAACACCGGGGAGCTGTTTTTT. Its protein product is CASSPGQGPNTGELFF. The chain recombines TRBV18 with TRBJ2-2; the D gene is possibly TRBD1 (5 bases). The germline V and J ends were trimmed by 3 bases and 0 bases, with 11 bases remaining between them. The CDR3 contains 16 residues. CDR1 and CDR2 from the germline V gene are KGHSH and LQKENI.

The chain couples TRBV5-1 to TRBJ2-1; 9 bases line up with TRBD2. This CDR3 spans 18 amino acids. The junction had 9 bases not matched to a gene; V was cut back by 0 bases and J by 2 bases. The germline V gene has CDR1 SGHRS and CDR2 YFSETQ. The CDR3 is CASSLVRSSGDPYNEQFF. The CDR3 DNA follows: TGCGCCAGCAGCTTGGTTCGGTCTAGCGGGGATCCCTACAATGAGCAGTTCTTC.

As to this clone: The junction does not match germline at one end; this may be a read error. The chain is built from TRBV7-7 and TRBJ2-2, with TRBD1 matching 7 bases. This CDR3 has 14 amino acids. The V gene's germline CDR1 is SSHAT and CDR2 FNYEAQ (reference sequence). The chain's CDR3 is CASSSGTDTGELFF. The CDR3, as DNA: TGTGCTAGCAGCTCAGGGACAGACACCGGGGAGCTGTTTTTT.

This clone appeared once. The chain recombines TRBV28 with TRBJ1-2; no reliable D call. This CDR3 has 13 amino acids. V was shortened by 8 bases and J by 8 bases, with 18 bases between the two germline ends. CDR1 is MDHEN, CDR2 SYDVKM, per germline. Here the CDR3 reads CASGGLGRGGYTF. The CDR3 DNA is TGTGCCAGCGGAGGGTTGGGAAGAGGCGGCTACACCTTC.

The chain carries TRBV5-1 and TRBJ2-1, with 10 bases that match TRBD2. V was pared by 5 bases and J by 3 bases, with 5 bases of the junction left unmatched. The CDR3 totals 15 residues. Germline V CDR1 and CDR2: SGHRS, YFSETQ. The CDR3 protein is CASSRGLAVYNEQFF. In DNA, the CDR3 is TGCGCCAGCAGTCGAGGACTAGCGGTCTACAATGAGCAGTTCTTC.

V is TRBV19 and J is TRBJ1-5; the D is unclear. The V gene's germline CDR1 is LNHDA and CDR2 SQIVND (reference sequence). CDR3 length equals 16 residues. V was pared by 5 bases and J by 0 bases, with 14 bases between. As DNA, the CDR3 is TGTGCCAGTAGTCCCTGGGCCCTCAATAGCAATCAGCCCCAGCATTTT. This translates into CASSPWALNSNQPQHF.

The chain joins TRBV11-3 to TRBJ1-1; tentatively, D is TRBD1 (6 bases). Germline V CDR1 and CDR2: SGHNT, YENEEA. V lost 0 bases, J lost 0 bases, and 14 bases lay in between. CDR3 size: 17 residues. CDR3 region: CASSLEQGRGMNTEAFF. The CDR3 nucleotides read TGTGCCAGCAGCTTAGAACAGGGAAGGGGGATGAACACTGAAGCTTTCTTT.

J is TRBJ2-2 and V is TRBV27, with 7 bases that match TRBD1. V lost 7 bases, J lost 6 bases, and 11 bases stayed unmatched. Germline loops: CDR1 MNHEY, CDR2 SMNVEV (reference sequence). The CDR3 contains 15 residues. The CDR3 nucleotides read TGTGCCAGCATTCCGAACAGGGGATCCGCCGGGGAGCTGTTTTTT. It specifies CASIPNRGSAGELFF.

This rearrangement joins TRBV6-1 to TRBJ2-7; TRBD2 aligns across 9 bases. V shed 4 bases, J shed 2 bases, and the junction held 3 bases outside the gene matches. CDR1 and CDR2 from the germline V gene are MNHNS and SASEGT. CDR3 length: 14 amino acids. The CDR3 DNA sequence: TGTGCCAGCAGTGGACTAGCGGACCCCTACGAGCAGTACTTC. Encoded protein: CASSGLADPYEQYF.

The gene calls are TRBV5-1 and TRBJ2-1; maybe TRBD2 (5 bases). The germline gives CDR1 SGHRS, CDR2 YFSETQ. V gave up 4 bases and J gave up 7 bases, with 21 bases separating them. The CDR3 runs to 16 residues. CDR3 protein: CASSLWGASYRNEQFF. DNA of the CDR3: TGCGCCAGCAGCCTGTGGGGAGCCTCGTATCGGAATGAGCAGTTCTTC.

V is TRBV19 and J is TRBJ2-4; D possibly corresponds to TRBD2 (5 bases). V was pared by 1 base and J by 0 bases, with 13 bases between. CDR1 and CDR2 from the germline V gene are LNHDA and SQIVND (reference sequence). The CDR3 is made up of 17 amino acids. The CDR3 nucleotides read TGTGCCAGTAGTATAGTGCCGGGGTTCTCAGCCAAAAACATTCAGTACTTC. This translates into CASSIVPGFSAKNIQYF.

The V and J genes are TRBV29-1 and TRBJ2-7; no reliable D call. V gave up 0 bases and J gave up 0 bases, with 9 bases separating them. The CDR3 consists of 14 residues. Looked up from germline, CDR1 is SQVTM and CDR2 is ANQGSEA. CDR3 in amino acids: CSVEDSADSYEQYF. The DNA for the CDR3 is TGCAGCGTTGAAGATTCGGCGGACTCCTACGAGCAGTACTTC.